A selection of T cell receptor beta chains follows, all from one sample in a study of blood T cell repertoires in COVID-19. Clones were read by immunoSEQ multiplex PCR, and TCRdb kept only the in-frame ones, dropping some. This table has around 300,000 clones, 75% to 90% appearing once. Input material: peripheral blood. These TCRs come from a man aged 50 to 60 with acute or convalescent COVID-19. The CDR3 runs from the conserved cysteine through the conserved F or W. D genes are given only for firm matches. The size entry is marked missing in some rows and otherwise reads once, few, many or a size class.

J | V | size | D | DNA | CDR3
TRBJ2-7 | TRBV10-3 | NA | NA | TGTGCCATCAGTGAGATCTTTAATACCTACGAGCAGTACTTC | CAISEIFNTYEQYF
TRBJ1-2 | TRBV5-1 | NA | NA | TGCGCCAGCAGCTTGGGTCAATCAGACACCACCCGAGGCTACACCTTC | CASSLGQSDTTRGYTF
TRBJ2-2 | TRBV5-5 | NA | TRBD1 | TGTGCCAGCAGCCCAGATTGGACAGGGGACACCGGGGAGCTGTTTTTT | CASSPDWTGDTGELFF
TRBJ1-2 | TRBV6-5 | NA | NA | TGTGCCAGCAGCCCACAGGGTGAGGATGGCTACACCTTC | CASSPQGEDGYTF
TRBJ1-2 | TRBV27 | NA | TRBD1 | TGTGCCAGCAGTTCTAGACAGGGCCATGGCTACACCTTC | CASSSRQGHGYTF
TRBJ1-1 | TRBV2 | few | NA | TGTGCCAGCAGTTTAGCCTTGGCTGAAGCTTTCTTT | CASSLALAEAFF
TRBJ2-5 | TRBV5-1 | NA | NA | TGCGCCAGCAGCATTTTCGGAGCACAAGAGACCCAGTACTTC | CASSIFGAQETQYF
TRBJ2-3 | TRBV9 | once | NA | TGTGCCAGCACTAGCCGGGGGGCAATAACAGATACGCAGTATTTT | CASTSRGAITDTQYF
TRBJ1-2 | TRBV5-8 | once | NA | TGTGCCAGCAGCGGAGACGGATACTATGGCTACACCTTC | CASSGDGYYGYTF
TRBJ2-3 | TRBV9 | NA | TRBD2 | TGTGCCAGCAGCGTAATGGGAGGGGCCAGCACAGATACGCAGTATTTT | CASSVMGGASTDTQYF
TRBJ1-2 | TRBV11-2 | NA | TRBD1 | TGTGCCAGCAGCTGGTGGGGGACAGAGCTTAACTATGGCTACACCTTC | CASSWWGTELNYGYTF
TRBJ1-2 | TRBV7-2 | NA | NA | TGTGCCAGCAGCCAGGGAGGCGGCTATGGCTACACCTTC | CASSQGGGYGYTF
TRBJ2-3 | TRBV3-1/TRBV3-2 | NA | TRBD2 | TGTGCCAGCAGTAAACGGCGGGCGGGGGGCACCACAGATACGCAGTATTTT | CASSKRRAGGTTDTQYF
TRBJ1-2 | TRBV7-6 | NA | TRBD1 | TGTGCCAGCAGCGTCGGACAGGCTGCCTATGGCTACACCTTC | CASSVGQAAYGYTF
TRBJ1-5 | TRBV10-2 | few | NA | TGCGCCAGCAGTGAGCAGGGCAGAAGCAATCAGCCCCAGCATTTT | CASSEQGRSNQPQHF
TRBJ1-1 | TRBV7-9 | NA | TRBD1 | TGTGCCAGCAGCGCCGGACAGGGGACTGAAGCTTTCTTT | CASSAGQGTEAFF
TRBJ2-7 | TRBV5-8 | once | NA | TGTGCCAGCAGCTCCGGCCGGGGAAACTACGAGCAGTACTTC | CASSSGRGNYEQYF
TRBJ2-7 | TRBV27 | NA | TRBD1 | TGTGCCAGCAGTTTAGGGACAGGGAACATAGGGGAGCAGTACTTC | CASSLGTGNIGEQYF
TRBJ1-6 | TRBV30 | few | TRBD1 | TGTGCCTGGAGCCGCCCCGGGACAGGGACTTCACCCCTCCACTTT | CAWSRPGTGTSPLHF
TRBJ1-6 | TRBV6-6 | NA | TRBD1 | TGTGCCAGCAGTCACAGGGGTGGGAATTCACCCCTCCACTTT | CASSHRGGNSPLHF
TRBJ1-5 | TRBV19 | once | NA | TGTGCCAGTAGTATTTACCCTAATCAGGGAAGAGGCCAGCCCCAGCATTTT | CASSIYPNQGRGQPQHF
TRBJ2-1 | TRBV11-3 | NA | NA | TGTGCTAGCAGTCCAGGGCCCATTAATGAGCAGTTCTTC | CASSPGPINEQFF
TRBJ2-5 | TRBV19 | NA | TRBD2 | TGTGCCAGTAGTATAGTGGGCGGGGGTTTCCAGGAGACCCAGTACTTC | CASSIVGGGFQETQYF
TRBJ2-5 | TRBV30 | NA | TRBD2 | TGTGCCTGGAGTGTAGGGGCCGGGCGGGGGGCGCAAGAGACCCAGTACTTC | CAWSVGAGRGAQETQYF
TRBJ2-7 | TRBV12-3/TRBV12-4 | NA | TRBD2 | TGTGCCAGCAGCCGCGGGGGCTACGAGCAGTACTTC | CASSRGGYEQYF
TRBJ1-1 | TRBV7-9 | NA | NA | TGTGCCAGCAGCTCAAAGGGGGTGAACACTGAAGCTTTCTTT | CASSSKGVNTEAFF
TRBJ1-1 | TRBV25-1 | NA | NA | TGTGCCAGCAGCCTCCCCTGGGGGGGGACTGAAGCTTTCTTT | CASSLPWGGTEAFF
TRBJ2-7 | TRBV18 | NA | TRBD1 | TGTGCCAGCTCGCCGGGACAGGGGTTGAGCGAGCAGTACTTC | CASSPGQGLSEQYF
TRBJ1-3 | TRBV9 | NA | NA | TGTGCCAGCAGCGTGGAATACAGGGCTGGAAACACCATATATTTT | CASSVEYRAGNTIYF
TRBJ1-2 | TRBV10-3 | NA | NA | TGTGCCATCCGACAGATTGCAGAAACATATGGCTACACCTTC | CAIRQIAETYGYTF
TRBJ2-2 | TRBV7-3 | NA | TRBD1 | TGTGCCAGCAGCCCCGGGACAGGGGGCGGTCCCGGGGAGCTGTTTTTT | CASSPGTGGGPGELFF
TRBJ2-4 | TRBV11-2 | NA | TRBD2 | TGTGCCAGCAGCGCTCGGGGGGGCCTAAGGAAAAACATTCAGTACTTC | CASSARGGLRKNIQYF
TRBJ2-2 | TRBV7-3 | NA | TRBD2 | TGTGCCAGCAGCCCAAGGACGGGAGGGAACACCGGGGAGCTGTTTTTT | CASSPRTGGNTGELFF
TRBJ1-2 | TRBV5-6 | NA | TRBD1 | TGTGCCAGCAGCTTGGCCGGGGACAGCCGATATGGCTACACCTTC | CASSLAGDSRYGYTF
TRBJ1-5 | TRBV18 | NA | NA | TGTGCCAGCTCACCCTCGGGTGATCAGCCCCAGCATTTT | CASSPSGDQPQHF
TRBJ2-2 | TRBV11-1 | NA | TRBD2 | TGTGCCAGCAGCTTACCGGGACTACACACCGGGGAGCTGTTTTTT | CASSLPGLHTGELFF
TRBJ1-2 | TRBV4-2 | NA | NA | TGTGCCAGCAGCCAAGAATACAGGCCGAGGTATGGCTACACCTTC | CASSQEYRPRYGYTF
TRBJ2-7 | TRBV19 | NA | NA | TGTGCCAGTAGAACCTCGGCGGGATCCTACGAGCAGTACTTC | CASRTSAGSYEQYF
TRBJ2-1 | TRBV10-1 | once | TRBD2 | TGCGCCAGTGGACTAGCGGGGGGCGGTGAGCAGTTCTTC | CASGLAGGGEQFF
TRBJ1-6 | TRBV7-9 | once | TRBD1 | TGTGCCAGCATCCCCGAAGGGACAGGGGCATCACCCCTCCACTTT | CASIPEGTGASPLHF
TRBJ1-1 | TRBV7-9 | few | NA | TGTGCCAGCAGCCCCCAGGCGAACACTGAAGCTTTCTTT | CASSPQANTEAFF
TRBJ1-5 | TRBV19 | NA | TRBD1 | TGTGCCAGTAGTCGACAGGGTCGCAGCCAGCCCCAGCATTTT | CASSRQGRSQPQHF
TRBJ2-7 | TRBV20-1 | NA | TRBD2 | TGCAGTGCTAGTCAGGGAGGGGCTCCCTACGAGCAGTACTTC | CSASQGGAPYEQYF
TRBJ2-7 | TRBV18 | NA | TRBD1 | TGTGCCAGCTCACGGTCCAGGGGGAACGGCTACGAGCAGTACTTC | CASSRSRGNGYEQYF
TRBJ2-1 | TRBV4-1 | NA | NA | TGCGCCAGCAGCCAAGTACCCACCGCAGATAAGCAGTTCTTC | CASSQVPTADKQFF
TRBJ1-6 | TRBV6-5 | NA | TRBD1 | TGTGCCAGCAACTTTGAGGGACAGGGTTCACCCCTCCACTTT | CASNFEGQGSPLHF
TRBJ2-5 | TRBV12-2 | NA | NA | TGTGCAAGTCGCTTAGTGGCTAGCGGGGGGCAGAACCAAGAGACCCAGTACTTC | CASRLVASGGQNQETQYF
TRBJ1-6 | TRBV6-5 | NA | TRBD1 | TGTGCCAGCACCAACAGGGACAGGTCTTCACCCCTCCACTTT | CASTNRDRSSPLHF